This TCR beta chain stems from a study of T cells in Graves' hyperthyroidism and ophthalmopathy. Overall study results and limits: Ophthalmopathy could be told apart from stable hyperthyroidism with a 13 V-J model. Among thyroid clonotypes expanded above 0.001, most also appeared in blood.

This clonotype has more than one count but fewer than ten. Its target is not known. What was amplified from RNA transcripts were TCR beta CDR3 regions. HTBI primers were employed in a first-round RT-PCR of the TCR CDR3. TCRdb redid the calling of the multiplex PCR reads with MiXCR, one entry per CDR3 protein. The profile shows 550,000 to 700,000 distinct CDR3 sequences, about 43% of them singletons. Germline loops: CDR1 SGHTS, CDR2 YDEGEE. Trimming took 1 base from V and 4 from J; bases not matched to a gene: 2. CDR3 size: 16 residues. This receptor was obtained from an adult woman with Graves' disease, either hyperthyroidism or ophthalmopathy (not recorded which). The chain uses TRBV5-8 and TRBJ1-4; 12 positions agree with TRBD1. Material for sequencing was peripheral blood or thyroid tissue (not recorded which). CDR3 nucleotides: TGTGCCAGCAGCTTGAGGGACAGGGGGCATAATGAAAAACTGTTTTTT. It encodes CASSLRDRGHNEKLFF.